This T cell receptor beta chain was profiled in a study of graft-versus-host responses after intestinal transplantation. Study results and limitations: GvH clones were identified in recipient marrow, with some first appearing in ileum or blood.

TCRdb keeps only in-frame clones here, not all; method: immunoSEQ multiplex PCR. The table has 85,000 to 110,000 clones, over 85% seen once. Notes on this clone: Its antigen is not identified.

The specimen comprised unstimulated CD8+ T cells sorted from spleen or lymph node cells, sampled before intestinal transplant. This TCR came from a human donor who received an intestinal transplant.

This CDR3 reads CASSQEAGRPPSYTF. The CDR3 bases are TGCGCCAGCAGCCAAGAGGCAGGCCGTCCACCTAGCTACACCTTC. The chain recombines TRBV4-1 with TRBJ1-2; no clear D gene. V was cut by 0 bases and J by 9 bases, with 17 bases left in between. The CDR3 consists of 15 residues. Germline values: CDR1 MGHRA, CDR2 YSYEKL.